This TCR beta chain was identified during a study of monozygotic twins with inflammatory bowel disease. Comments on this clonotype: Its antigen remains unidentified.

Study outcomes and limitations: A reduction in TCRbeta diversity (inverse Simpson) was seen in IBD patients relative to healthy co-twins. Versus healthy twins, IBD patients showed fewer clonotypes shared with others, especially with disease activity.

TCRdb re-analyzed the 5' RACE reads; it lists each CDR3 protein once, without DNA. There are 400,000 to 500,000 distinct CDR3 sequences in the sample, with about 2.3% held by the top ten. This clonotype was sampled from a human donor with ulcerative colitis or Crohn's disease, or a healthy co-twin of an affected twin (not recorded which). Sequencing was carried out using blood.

This chain's CDR3 is CSAPGTGGSETQYF. This chain connects TRBV20-1 to TRBJ2-5; TCRdb picks TRBD1, but there is no DNA to check that call. CDR1 DFQATT and CDR2 SNEGSKA come from the germline V gene (reference sequence). The CDR3 spans 14 residues.